Sequencing of this TCR beta chain was carried out in a study of cytotoxic CD8 clonotypes in ibrutinib-treated CLL. The method was immunoSEQ multiplex PCR; TCRdb's version includes in-frame clones alone and lacks a portion of them. The sample has fewer than 400,000 clones, around 66% seen once. Trimming took off 1 base at V and 1 base at J, with 11 bases between the two ends. The CDR3 runs to 15 residues. Germline loops: CDR1 MGHRA, CDR2 YSYEKL. This specimen was PBMCs, taken after 36 months of ibrutinib treatment. The clonotype originates from a human donor with chronic lymphocytic leukemia. This chain uses TRBV4-1 with TRBJ2-7; the D is unclear. The CDR3 DNA follows: TGCGCCAGCAGCCAAGCTCCTTGGGAATCCTACGAGCAGTACTTC. As protein: CASSQAPWESYEQYF.